This entry describes one TCR beta chain. In the authors' workflow: Estimation of nucleated cell counts relied on the amplification of reference gene primers. Assay used: immunoSEQ multiplex PCR; TCRdb lists only in-frame clones, some missing. V, J and clone size are those of that table, while D and trimming were read from the DNA. The repertoire holds approximately 450,000 clones, with roughly 87% as singletons. The CDR3 has 17 residues. Germline V gives CDR1 LGHDT, CDR2 YNNKEL (reference sequence). V was shortened by 1 base and J by 0 bases, with 13 bases between the two germline ends. This record belongs to a study of blood T cell repertoires in COVID-19. Study in general: COVID-19 samples, acute and convalescent, were from the United States, Italy and Spain. PBMCs, B-cell-depleted T cells, or T cells were the source of the cDNA or gDNA that made up the material.

Participants' reported clinical history set cohort assignment. What was sequenced was PBMCs or T cells enriched from blood (not recorded which). This TCR derives from a woman in her late teens or twenties with acute COVID-19. The gene calls are TRBV3-1 (or the pseudogene TRBV3-2) and TRBJ2-1; D is possibly TRBD1 (5 bases). CDR3 region: CASSQVWQGSSYNEQFF. CDR3 DNA: TGTGCCAGCAGCCAAGTTTGGCAGGGAAGCTCCTACAATGAGCAGTTCTTC.